The T cell receptor (beta chain) described here comes from a study of blood T cell repertoires in COVID-19 (dated by TCRdb to 2018 to 2020). With regard to the full study: Collaborator samples came from the United States, Italy and Spain and covered acute and convalescent phases of COVID-19. The material from the prospective study consisted of cDNA or gDNA derived from T cells, B-cell-depleted T cells, or PBMCs. Subjects who had been exposed to COVID-19, were actively infected with it, or had recovered from it provided the deeply sampled blood TCRbeta repertoires that made up the dataset. A freely available public database, intended as a resource for researchers studying the immune response to SARS-CoV-2, is where the repertoires were released. The samples were drawn from two sources: the first 160 participants of the ongoing ImmuneRACE study, and 950 to 1,500 subjects contributed by 6 global collaborators. Nearly every sample came with metadata listing a de-identified subject ID, COVID-19 status, age in years and sex. Where HLA class I and class II types were available, the types were taken from metadata supplied by the sample provider, not from assay-based typing.

Study-wide findings and limitations: The amount of clinical and demographic metadata varied by source and participant and was provided uncurated.

This clone is termed medium-sized (0.01 to 0.1%). The specificity of this receptor is unknown. No base-level quality is on record; no much larger clone is a single base apart. Participants in the prospective study were aged roughly 18 to 100 years, lived in about two dozen United States geographic areas, and enrolled through a virtual design. Cohort assignment in the prospective study relied on participant-reported clinical history from a screening survey and a study questionnaire. Exposed participants had been in contact, within 2 weeks of entering the study, with a person who had a PCR-confirmed or clinician-diagnosed case of COVID-19. Each participant in the prospective study had whole blood, serum and a nasopharyngeal or oropharyngeal swab collected by mobile phlebotomists. Participants in the prospective study had the option to provide additional blood draws and questionnaires over an approximately 2-month period. Blood samples from the prospective study were shipped frozen or at room temperature prior to DNA extraction.

TCRbeta CDR3 regions were amplified from genomic DNA using the immunoSEQ Assay, a bias-controlled multiplex PCR. Turning to the authors' computational methods: The number of nucleated cells in each sample was estimated by amplification of reference gene primers within the assay. To quantify the absolute abundance of each unique TCRbeta CDR3 rearrangement, sequence reads were collapsed and filtered. For each sample, productive Simpson clonality was calculated by taking the square root of Simpson's diversity index across productive rearrangements. TCRdb took this table from immuneACCESS and kept in-frame rearrangements with V and J called. Such tables lack part of the clones; where checked against another copy, unresolved V genes explain under half of the gap, and the rest is unexplained. The D gene and trimming were derived from the DNA, and the V and J assignments and clone size from that table. Within this sample are around 170,000 clones, with 80% of them counted one time only. Together, the top ten hold approximately 15% of the sample.

The TCR was taken from a man in his 60s who had been exposed to COVID-19. Input material: PBMCs or T cells enriched from blood (not recorded which).

The DNA sequence reads TGTGCCAGAGCTTGGACAGGGACGAACACTGAAGCTTTCTTT. This is translated as CARAWTGTNTEAFF. The sequence joins TRBV2 to TRBJ1-1; 8 bases in the middle match TRBD1. Its CDR3 holds 14 amino acids, cysteine through phenylalanine. Only CDR3 DNA is held: 42 bases, read in frame from base 1. The germline V gene gives CDR1 as SNHLY and CDR2 as FYNNEI. Clipping removes 9 bases from V and 1 base from J, with 7 as the unmatched junction base count. The full variable domain, completed from the reference TRBV2 and TRBJ1-1 proteins outside the CDR3, reads EPEVTQTPSHQVTQMGQEVILRCVPISNHLYFYWYRQILGQKVEFLVSFYNNEISEKSEIFDDQFSVERPDGSNFTLKIRSTKLEDSAMYFCARAWTGTNTEAFFGQGTRLTVV.